This is a list of T cell receptor beta chains from one sample in a study of T cells expressing NK-cell markers. TCRdb reprocessed the 5' RACE reads and stores each CDR3 protein as one record, lacking DNA. The repertoire table contains around 260,000 distinct CDR3 sequences. The sequencing input was blood T cells: a sorted CD56 or NKG2C T cell subset, CD4+ or CD8+ T cells, or bulk PBMC T cells (not recorded which). All receptors come from a woman aged 18-70 years in good health. The CDR3 runs from the conserved cysteine through the conserved F or W.

J gene,V gene,CDR3 protein
TRBJ2-5,TRBV28,CASSRMVTGGAETQYF
TRBJ2-3,TRBV29-1,CSVSLLAGARADTQYF
TRBJ2-7,TRBV5-1,CASSLGRGFGNEQYF
TRBJ2-7,TRBV19,CASSTPDRSYEQYF
TRBJ2-5,TRBV21-1,CASSPPGTSGIQETQYF
TRBJ2-3,TRBV7-2,CASSFPGPTTDTQYF
TRBJ1-2,TRBV7-3,CASSLGPGLPNYGYTF
TRBJ1-6,TRBV12-3/TRBV12-4,CASSRGTGHNSPLHF
TRBJ2-3,TRBV6-5,CASSYSPIGVAGNTDTQYF
TRBJ2-4,TRBV7-2,CASSQGMKGLNIQYF
TRBJ2-2,TRBV18,CASSPRQKEGELFF
TRBJ1-1,TRBV5-1,CASSLGTQNTEAFF
TRBJ1-4,TRBV12-3/TRBV12-4,CASSFGQIVGEKLFF
TRBJ2-1,TRBV30,CAWSSRYNEQFF
TRBJ2-7,TRBV4-3,CASSQDRRREQYF